A selection of T cell receptor beta chains follows, all from one sample in a study of T cell responses to AZD1222 COVID-19 vaccine. The method was immunoSEQ multiplex PCR; TCRdb's version includes in-frame clones alone and lacks a portion of them. In the table there are about 180,000 clones, 70% to 90% of which are singletons. The source was peripheral blood, collected 28 days after the second AZD1222 dose. Receptors were obtained from an adult who received the AZD1222 COVID-19 vaccine. The CDR3 runs from the conserved cysteine through the conserved F or W.

>TRBJ2-1|TRBV24-1|11
CATGTYNEQFF
>TRBJ2-3|TRBV9|13
CASSVTPTDTQYF
>TRBJ2-7|TRBV7-8|14
CASSKGTGSYEQYF
>TRBJ2-7|TRBV19|15
CASSRDRDLSYEQYF
>TRBJ1-2|TRBV18|15
CASSPGQASNYGYTF
>TRBJ2-7|TRBV6-1|15
CASSEGLAASYEQYF
>TRBJ2-2|TRBV5-1|15
CASSLALPGTGELFF
>TRBJ1-2|TRBV27|14
CASSLSGLEYGYTF
>TRBJ1-1|TRBV5-1|15
CASSPRGGARDEAFF
>TRBJ2-2|TRBV28|16
CASSSVRGLNTGELFF
>TRBJ2-1|TRBV30|14
CAWSTLAGGAEQFF
>TRBJ1-2|TRBV4-1|15
CASSPTRGSNYGYTF
>TRBJ1-3|TRBV9|15
CASSTGTPGGNTIYF
>TRBJ2-3|TRBV28|17
CASSPPQGWGSTDTQYF
>TRBJ1-2|TRBV14|15
CASSQVGGSGYGYTF
>TRBJ1-1|TRBV5-1|18
CASSFAGQGAAMNTEAFF
>TRBJ1-2|TRBV21-1|15
CASLEAGGAYYGYTF
>TRBJ1-2|TRBV19|12
CASSISVYGYTF
>TRBJ1-1|TRBV21-1|20
CASSATRGKGHLTMNTEAFF
>TRBJ1-1|TRBV10-1|13
CASSVTKNTEAFF
>TRBJ2-1|TRBV18|16
CASSPAIGQGLGSAFF
>TRBJ2-2|TRBV7-3|14
CASSPSANTGELFF
>TRBJ2-6|TRBV18|21
CASSPESQLGTAPSGANVLTF
>TRBJ2-1|TRBV10-3|14
CAISGTSGGNEQFF
>TRBJ2-7|TRBV6-5|12
CASSFRGREQYF
>TRBJ2-7|TRBV4-1|11
CASSSRFEQYF
>TRBJ1-1|TRBV3-1/TRBV3-2|16
CASSQGGRGRDNEAFF
>TRBJ2-2|TRBV19|15
CASSPLTGGGGELFF
>TRBJ1-5|TRBV6-1|17
CASSEAGGTAYNQPQHF
>TRBJ2-5|TRBV9|14
CASSVAGNQETQYF
>TRBJ2-5|TRBV3-1/TRBV3-2|13
CASSPPLGETQYF
>TRBJ2-1|TRBV7-8|20
CASSPKGGGLGIWAHNEQFF
>TRBJ2-5|TRBV3-1/TRBV3-2|12
CASTTFQETQYF
>TRBJ1-1|TRBV6-6|17
CASSQYGFGDMNTEAFF
>TRBJ1-5|TRBV7-2|12
CASSTASQPQHF
>TRBJ2-3|TRBV5-4|15
CASSLPGQGADTQYF
>TRBJ1-5|TRBV28|16
CASRSSAGYSNQPQHF
>TRBJ2-5|TRBV5-4|16
CASSLKSGGLVETQYF
>TRBJ1-2|TRBV9|15
CASSAGSAALGGYTF
>TRBJ2-3|TRBV2|15
CASSADSTSTDTQYF
>TRBJ2-3|TRBV6-2/TRBV6-3|18
CASSYGLAGGPAADTQYF
>TRBJ1-5|TRBV6-5|14
CASSPDSSNQPQHF